A single sample is the source of the 27 T cell receptor beta chains below, sequenced in a study of cytomegalovirus exposure and HLA in healthy donors (dated by TCRdb to 2015 to 2018). The method was the immunoSEQ multiplex PCR assay. For the multiplex PCR, a mixture combining 60 forward primers for TCR Vbeta segments and 13 reverse primers for TCR Jbeta segments was used. TCRdb carries this immuneACCESS record with in-frame sequences only. Its versions omit some clonotypes, under half of them owing to an unresolved V gene in the studies checked, with the rest unexplained. The sample records 200,000 to 250,000 clones, more than 75% of which are singletons. The ten largest make up about 1.2% of the sample. Sequencing used PBMCs. The receptors come from a human donor in good health.

This clone was found once. The V and J genes are TRBV5-4 and TRBJ1-2, with D tentatively TRBD1 (5 bases). In germline, CDR1 is SGHNT, CDR2 YYREEE (reference sequence). The CDR3 contains 12 residues. V was cut by 5 bases and J by 8 bases, with 13 bases left in between. CDR3 sequence reads: CASRTANGGYTF. The CDR3 DNA reads TGTGCCAGCAGGACAGCAAATGGGGGCTACACCTTC.

The gene calls are TRBV7-9 and TRBJ2-6, with 7 bases aligning to TRBD1. Germline V gene sequence: CDR1 SEHNR, CDR2 FQNEAQ (reference sequence). Trimming removed 6 bases from V and 0 bases from J; junction bases left unmatched: 11. The CDR3 runs to 18 residues. The CDR3 sequence is CASRIAGQANSGANVLTF. CDR3 coding DNA: TGTGCCAGCAGGATCGCCGGACAGGCCAACTCTGGGGCCAACGTCCTGACTTTC.

The chain joins TRBV10-1 to TRBJ1-2; no definite D call. Per germline, CDR1 WNHNN and CDR2 SYGVQD (reference sequence). There are 13 residues in the CDR3. V dropped 4 bases and J dropped 6 bases, with 12 bases sitting between them. CDR3 DNA: TGCGCCAGCAGTGTCTCCCCGTTTGATGGCTACACCTTC. As protein: CASSVSPFDGYTF.

The chain is built from TRBV7-9 and TRBJ1-2, with D possibly TRBD1 on 5 matching bases. In germline, CDR1 is SEHNR, CDR2 FQNEAQ (reference sequence). V lost 1 base and J lost 7, with 13 bases in between. This CDR3 spans 14 amino acids. The CDR3 bases are TGTGCCAGCAGCTTAGGGCAGGGCGGCGGTGGCTACACCTTC. Encoded protein: CASSLGQGGGGYTF.

This chain uses TRBV11-2 with TRBJ1-5; 7 bases line up with TRBD1. Per germline, CDR1 SGHAT and CDR2 FQNNGV. Losses at the gene ends were 1 base for V and 6 bases for J; bases not matched to a gene: 6. This CDR3 spans 15 amino acids. CDR3 nucleotide sequence: TGTGCCAGCAGCTTAGCGTTAGGGGGCAGTCAGCCCCAGCATTTT. Translated: CASSLALGGSQPQHF.

V and J are TRBV30 and TRBJ2-3; TRBD1 agrees at 12 bases. V lost 4 bases to trimming and J lost 5 bases; unmatched junction nucleotides: 7. The CDR3 has 15 residues. In germline, CDR1 is GTSNPN, CDR2 SVGIG (reference sequence). CDR3 bases: TGTGCCTGGACGCCGGGACAGGGGGCAATAGATACGCAGTATTTT. This translates into CAWTPGQGAIDTQYF. Supplemented by reference TRBV30 and TRBJ2-3, the full variable domain reads SQTIHQWPATLVQPVGSPLSLECTVEGTSNPNLYWYRQAAGRGLQLLFYSVGIGQISSEVPQNLSASRPQDRQFILSSKKLLLSDSGFYLCAWTPGQGAIDTQYFGPGTRLTVL.

This clone came up once. The rearrangement uses TRBV4-3 and TRBJ2-1; 8 nucleotides match TRBD2. The V gene end was trimmed by 4 bases and the J gene end by 7 bases; junction bases not matched to a gene: 9. CDR3 length: 15 amino acids. Germline V gene lookup returns CDR1 LGHNA and CDR2 YSLEER. For the CDR3, the DNA is TGCGCCAGCAGCCTCGGCCGCGGGAGGTCTAATGAGCAGTTCTTC. This translates into CASSLGRGRSNEQFF.

This clone was seen a few times. The chain uses TRBV5-1 and TRBJ2-1; 12 bases are a match to TRBD2. The CDR3 contains 17 residues. The V gene's germline CDR1 is SGHRS and CDR2 YFSETQ. Germline trimming cut 3 bases from V and 7 bases from J; bases unmatched to any gene: 11. CDR3 in amino acids: CASSSGTTSGSGNEQFF. In DNA form, the CDR3 reads TGCGCCAGCAGCTCCGGCACGACTAGCGGGAGCGGAAATGAGCAGTTCTTC.

Only one count was recorded for this clone. The chain employs TRBV7-9 and TRBJ1-1; no clear D. This CDR3 has 19 residues. V gave up 5 bases and J gave up 0 bases, with 25 bases separating them. Looked up from germline, CDR1 is SEHNR and CDR2 is FQNEAQ (reference sequence). The CDR3 loop reads CASSPKPGRYLKLNTEAFF. The CDR3 DNA is TGTGCCAGCAGCCCTAAACCGGGAAGATACCTGAAGTTGAACACTGAAGCTTTCTTT.

CDR3 bases: TGTGCCAGCAGCGTATCACAGGGGAATGAAAAACTGTTTTTT. Translation: CASSVSQGNEKLFF. The chain couples TRBV9 to TRBJ1-4; 7 bases align to TRBD1. Germline assignment: CDR1 SGDLS and CDR2 YYNGEE. This CDR3 is built from 14 residues. J gave up 5 bases and V 1 base, and 2 bases lay outside the gene matches.

The chain couples TRBV14 to TRBJ2-7, with TRBD1 identical over 8 bases. CDR1 and CDR2 (germline): SGHDN, FVKESK. Losses at the gene ends were 0 bases for V and 2 bases for J; bases not matched to a gene: 0. There are 14 residues in the CDR3. The CDR3 nucleotides read TGTGCCAGCAGCCAAGAGACAGGGGCCTACGAGCAGTACTTC. Its translation: CASSQETGAYEQYF. The complete variable domain, with remaining parts taken from reference TRBV14 and TRBJ2-7, reads EAGVTQFPSHSVIEKGQTVTLRCDPISGHDNLYWYRRVMGKEIKFLLHFVKESKQDESGMPNNRFLAERTGGTYSTLKVQPAELEDSGVYFCASSQETGAYEQYFGPGTRLTVT.

CDR3 in amino acids: CASSRGQADLYEQYF. The DNA of the CDR3 is TGTGCCAGCAGCAGGGGACAGGCTGATCTCTACGAGCAGTACTTC. The chain uses TRBV5-4 and TRBJ2-7, with 8 bases matching TRBD1. V trimming: 4 bases; J trimming: 3 bases; junction bases outside the gene matches: 9. CDR3 length: 15 amino acids. CDR1 is SGHNT, CDR2 YYREEE, per germline (reference sequence).

The genes are TRBV4-3 and TRBJ1-2, with 7 bases lining up with TRBD1. Germline V gene lookup returns CDR1 LGHNA and CDR2 YSLEER. The J segment lost 7 bases and the V segment lost 0 bases, leaving 5 bases of the junction unmatched. The CDR3 has 14 amino acids. The CDR3 DNA reads as TGCGCCAGCAGCCAAGATCGGCAGGGGGTTGGCTACACCTTC. Protein sequence: CASSQDRQGVGYTF.

The chain has TRBV25-1 and TRBJ2-1; the match to TRBD1 covers 9 bases. Trimming took 4 bases from V and 4 from J; bases not matched to a gene: 5. CDR1 and CDR2 from the germline V gene are MGHDK and SYGVNS. This CDR3 has 15 amino acids. The CDR3 sequence is CASSAGQGRYNEQFF. The CDR3 DNA is TGTGCCAGCAGTGCTGGACAGGGGCGGTACAATGAGCAGTTCTTC.

The V call is TRBV4-1, the J call TRBJ1-5; D is unclear. From germline, CDR1 is MGHRA and CDR2 YSYEKL. This CDR3 region has 14 residues. V lost 2 bases to trimming and J lost 1 base, with 6 bases between them. The CDR3 protein is CASSQPVSNQPQHF. The CDR3 bases are TGCGCCAGCAGCCAACCGGTAAGCAATCAGCCCCAGCATTTT.

This clone turned up a few times. This chain's CDR3 is CASSITGLETQYF. The CDR3 DNA follows: TGCGCCAGCAGCATCACAGGGTTAGAGACCCAGTACTTC. J is TRBJ2-5 and V is TRBV5-1; the D gene is possibly TRBD1 (6 bases). The length of the CDR3 is 13 residues. Trimming cost V 4 bases and J 4 bases, with 11 bases left between them. The germline gives CDR1 SGHRS, CDR2 YFSETQ. Drawing the rest from reference TRBV5-1 and TRBJ2-5, the complete variable domain is KAGVTQTPRYLIKTRGQQVTLSCSPISGHRSVSWYQQTPGQGLQFLFEYFSETQRNKGNFPGRFSGRQFSNSRSEMNVSTLELGDSALYLCASSITGLETQYFGPGTRLLVL.

The chain is built from TRBV29-1 and TRBJ1-2; 7 positions match TRBD1. Germline V lookup: CDR1 SQVTM, CDR2 ANQGSEA. The CDR3 extends over 13 amino acids. Trimming cost V 5 bases and J 2 bases; bases outside gene matches: 5. Here the CDR3 reads CSVQGQKNYGYTF. DNA of the CDR3: TGCAGCGTTCAGGGACAGAAAAACTATGGCTACACCTTC. Full variable domain (outside the CDR3, taken from reference TRBV29-1 and TRBJ1-2): SAVISQKPSRDICQRGTSLTIQCQVDSQVTMMFWYRQQPGQSLTLIATANQGSEATYESGFVIDKFPISRPNLTFSTLTVSNMSPEDSSIYLCSVQGQKNYGYTFGSGTRLTVV.

This chain links TRBV4-1 with TRBJ1-5; 9 nucleotides align to TRBD1. This CDR3 is 16 amino acids long. Germline assignment: CDR1 MGHRA and CDR2 YSYEKL. The trim removed 1 base at V and 6 bases at J, leaving 7 bases unmatched. Written as DNA, the CDR3 is TGCGCCAGCAGCCAAGGGGGACAGGGACTTGGTCAGCCCCAGCATTTT. Translation gives CASSQGGQGLGQPQHF.

The chain combines TRBV5-1 with TRBJ2-1; 9 positions match TRBD2. Germline-derived CDR1 and CDR2 are SGHRS and YFSETQ. The CDR3 has 16 amino acids. With 4 bases clipped from V and 4 bases from J, the junction kept 9 bases outside the gene matches. CDR3 amino acids: CASSALSGSGYNEQFF. The CDR3 DNA follows: TGCGCCAGCAGCGCCCTTAGCGGGAGTGGTTACAATGAGCAGTTCTTC.

J is TRBJ2-7 and V is TRBV5-4; TRBD2 might be the D (6 bases). This CDR3 region has 15 residues. Germline lookup yields CDR1 SGHNT and CDR2 YYREEE (reference sequence). The V end lost 5 bases, the J end lost 0 bases, and 15 bases lay between the germline ends. This CDR3 reads CASRKDAGLSYEQYF. In nucleotides, the CDR3 is TGTGCCAGCAGAAAAGACGCGGGACTCTCCTACGAGCAGTACTTC. The whole variable domain, filled in from reference TRBV5-4 and TRBJ2-7, reads ETGVTQSPTHLIKTRGQQVTLRCSSQSGHNTVSWYQQALGQGPQFIFQYYREEENGRGNFPPRFSGLQFPNYSSELNVNALELDDSALYLCASRKDAGLSYEQYFGPGTRLTVT.

V is TRBV30 and J is TRBJ2-1; perhaps TRBD2 as D (5 bases). Germline-derived CDR1 and CDR2 are GTSNPN and SVGIG (reference sequence). CDR3 length equals 14 residues. Trimming cost V 2 bases and J 9 bases, with 17 bases left between them. The CDR3 is CAWSSDRSVAEQFF. As DNA, the CDR3 is TGTGCCTGGAGTTCTGACCGTAGCGTTGCTGAGCAGTTCTTC.

This rearrangement joins TRBV5-1 to TRBJ2-6; 10 nucleotides line up with TRBD2. The ends lost 0 bases at V and 2 bases at J; junction bases unmatched: 2. CDR1 and CDR2 from the germline V gene are SGHRS and YFSETQ. CDR3 length: 17 amino acids. The CDR3 sequence is CASSLGLAGAGANVLTF. For the CDR3, the DNA is TGCGCCAGCAGCTTGGGGCTAGCGGGGGCTGGGGCCAACGTCCTGACTTTC.

There are a few counts of this clone. This chain joins TRBV11-1 and TRBJ2-5, with 7 bases that match TRBD2. The CDR3 covers 15 residues. J was trimmed by 2 bases and V by 4 bases; bases with no gene match: 7. Germline lookup yields CDR1 SGHAT and CDR2 FQDESV (reference sequence). For the CDR3, the DNA is TGTGCCAGCAGCTCTCAACTAGCGCGGCAAGAGACCCAGTACTTC. Translated, it gives CASSSQLARQETQYF.

The chain employs TRBV10-1 and TRBJ2-7; TRBD2 matches 8 bases. Germline CDR1 WNHNN, CDR2 SYGVQD (reference sequence). The V segment lost 2 bases and the J segment 5 bases; nucleotides outside the gene matches: 5. The CDR3 runs to 14 residues. As DNA, the CDR3 is TGCGCCAGCAGTGAGACTAGCGGTGTCAACGAGCAGTACTTC. Translation gives CASSETSGVNEQYF.

The genes are TRBV30 and TRBJ2-7; TRBD2 aligns across 7 bases. CDR3 length: 14 residues. The germline V gene has CDR1 GTSNPN and CDR2 SVGIG (reference sequence). Unmatched junction bases numbered 8, after V lost 1 base and J lost 5 bases. In DNA, the CDR3 is TGTGCCTGGAGTGAGTCAGCGGGGAGTCACGAGCAGTACTTC. The encoded protein is CAWSESAGSHEQYF.

Here the CDR3 reads CASSPETSSYYEQYF. CDR3 DNA sequence: TGTGCCAGCTCACCAGAGACTAGCTCCTACTACGAGCAGTACTTC. This sequence joins TRBV18 and TRBJ2-7, with 7 bases aligning to TRBD2. Germline V gene lookup returns CDR1 KGHSH and CDR2 LQKENI. Trimming at V came to 2 bases and at J to 3 bases, leaving 7 bases not matched to a gene. The CDR3 has 15 amino acids.

The V call is TRBV4-2, the J call TRBJ2-7, with D uncertain. CDR3 length: 13 amino acids. Germline CDR1 is LGHNA and CDR2 is YNFKEQ. V shed 3 bases and J shed 3 bases, with 9 bases lying between them. CDR3 nucleotide sequence: TGTGCCAGCAGCCAGCGACTTAGCTACGAGCAGTACTTC. Translating it yields CASSQRLSYEQYF.